The 10 T cell receptor beta chains below all came from one sample that was sequenced in a study of T cells after yellow fever vaccination (dated by TCRdb to between 2018 and 2021). Library prep was done by 5' RACE. The run used an Illumina HiSeq 2500. Using fastp trimming at Q25 and MiXCR clonotype assembly, TCRdb reanalyzed the public sequencing data and kept in-frame beta chains. Each entry is one CDR3 protein sequence, shown with its most common DNA and genes. The sample yields hundreds of thousands of distinct CDR3 sequences; roughly 22% were counted once. Less than 20% of the sample is in the top ten clones. The sample's treatment or condition label, in plain terms: live attenuated yellow fever vaccine strain. Here the sequenced sample was PBMCs, taken roughly 20 days after the first yellow fever vaccination. The receptors stem from a man aged 18 to 35 who received the YFV17D yellow fever vaccine.

This clonotype was found many times. The CDR3 protein is CASSASIGVTGELFF. CDR3 nucleotides: TGTGCCAGCAGTGCCTCGATAGGGGTCACCGGGGAGCTGTTTTTT. The chain carries TRBV12-3 or TRBV12-4 and TRBJ2-2; weak D call: TRBD1 (5 bases). Between the trimmed V and J ends, which lost 5 bases and 4 bases, there was a span of 14 bases. CDR3 size: 15 residues.

The sample holds a few counts of this clonotype. The V call is TRBV6-1, the J call TRBJ2-7; D gene uncertain. The CDR3 consists of 14 residues. CDR1 and CDR2 from the germline V gene are MNHNS and SASEGT. V lost 4 bases, J lost 2 bases, and 12 bases lay in between. DNA for the CDR3: TGTGCCAGCAGTGGACAAAGCCCAACCTACGAGCAGTACTTC. This encodes CASSGQSPTYEQYF.

J is TRBJ1-2 and V is TRBV19, with D possibly being TRBD1 (5 bases). Germline loops: CDR1 LNHDA, CDR2 SQIVND (reference sequence). The V and J ends lost 7 bases and 4 bases respectively, with 22 bases between them. CDR3 size: 16 residues. The CDR3 spells CASIDAEGALGYGYTF. CDR3 nucleotides: TGTGCCAGTATTGACGCTGAAGGGGCTTTAGGCTATGGCTACACCTTC.

The CDR3 loop is CASSGGASDTQYF. CDR3 coding DNA: TGCGCCAGCAGCGGGGGGGCTTCAGATACGCAGTATTTT. The chain employs TRBV5-1 and TRBJ2-3, with D maybe TRBD2 (7 bases). Germline CDR1 is SGHRS and CDR2 is YFSETQ. The CDR3 extends over 13 amino acids. Trimming took 4 bases from V and 4 from J, leaving 10 bases between them.

This clonotype was seen a handful of times. The rearrangement joins TRBV5-1 to TRBJ2-3; TRBD2 might be the D (5 bases). The length of the CDR3 is 16 residues. Germline V CDR1 and CDR2: SGHRS, YFSETQ. Between the trimmed V and J ends, which lost 2 bases and 3 bases, there was a span of 16 bases. The chain's CDR3 is CASSFGGTGLTDTQYF. DNA of the CDR3: TGCGCCAGCAGCTTTGGAGGTACGGGATTAACAGATACGCAGTATTTT.

The chain has TRBV5-1 and TRBJ2-7; 7 bases align to TRBD1. This CDR3 contains 14 residues. In germline, CDR1 is SGHRS, CDR2 YFSETQ. J lost 4 bases, V lost 4 bases, and 8 bases had no gene match. Here the CDR3 reads CASSVSGTAYEQYF. CDR3 DNA sequence: TGCGCCAGCAGCGTATCCGGGACAGCGTACGAGCAGTACTTC.

V gene TRBV10-2 combines with J gene TRBJ2-2; 7 nucleotides match TRBD1. This CDR3 contains 14 residues. Germline assignment: CDR1 WSHSY and CDR2 SAAADI. Germline trimming cut 3 bases from V and 7 bases from J; bases unmatched to any gene: 5. The CDR3 reads CASSEQGSVGELFF. Written as DNA, the CDR3 is TGCGCCAGCAGTGAACAGGGGTCCGTCGGGGAGCTGTTTTTT.

The chain recombines TRBV5-6 with TRBJ2-2; TRBD2 might be the D (5 bases). V was shortened by 0 bases and J by 5 bases, with 11 bases between the two germline ends. The germline V gene has CDR1 SGHDT and CDR2 YYEEEE. The CDR3 spans 15 residues. The CDR3: CASSLGPRETGELFF. CDR3 DNA: TGTGCCAGCAGCTTGGGGCCGAGGGAGACCGGGGAGCTGTTTTTT.

This chain joins TRBV20-1 and TRBJ2-3; D unclear. The CDR3 covers 16 residues. Trimming took 1 base from V and 0 from J, leaving 14 bases between them. Germline V gene sequence: CDR1 DFQATT, CDR2 SNEGSKA (reference sequence). The CDR3 region has the DNA TGCAGTGCTAGAGGTTCCGTAGCCGATAGCACAGATACGCAGTATTTT. Translation: CSARGSVADSTDTQYF.

The J gene is TRBJ1-5, the V gene TRBV28; 8 nucleotides match TRBD1. CDR3 length: 17 residues. Germline CDR1 is MDHEN and CDR2 is SYDVKM. Losses at the gene ends were 4 bases for V and 0 bases for J; bases not matched to a gene: 8. The CDR3 bases are TGTGCCAGCAGTTACAGGGACAGGCGGAATAGCAATCAGCCCCAGCATTTT. Its protein product is CASSYRDRRNSNQPQHF.